Detailed here is one TCR beta chain. Its antigen is unidentified. On the day of bone marrow donation, the related graft donor provided peripheral blood. Cells defined as naive were viable CD3+CD4+ or CD3+CD8+ and CCR7+CD45RA+CD45RO-CD95-CD27+CD28+. The data stem from a study of T cells after posttransplantation cyclophosphamide. Points from the study as a whole: Recipient CMV seropositivity and CMV reactivation strongly tracked TRB clonality.

CDR1 and CDR2 (germline): MNHEY, SMNVEV (reference sequence). The CDR3 loop spans 13 amino acids. The V and J ends lost 2 bases and 9 bases respectively, with 11 bases between them. TCRdb's table, derived via immunoSEQ multiplex PCR, lists solely in-frame clones and lacks some. The data show about 21,000 clones, about 98% seen once. This TCR was recovered from a man between 40 and 49 years old in good health, CMV-negative, and a related stem cell transplant donor. The rearrangement joins TRBV27 to TRBJ1-5; a weak D match, TRBD1 (5 bases). The sample was naive CD8+ T cells sorted from PBMCs. DNA of the CDR3: TGTGCCAGCAGTTTAGGCCCCCAGGGGCCCCAGCATTTT. As protein: CASSLGPQGPQHF.